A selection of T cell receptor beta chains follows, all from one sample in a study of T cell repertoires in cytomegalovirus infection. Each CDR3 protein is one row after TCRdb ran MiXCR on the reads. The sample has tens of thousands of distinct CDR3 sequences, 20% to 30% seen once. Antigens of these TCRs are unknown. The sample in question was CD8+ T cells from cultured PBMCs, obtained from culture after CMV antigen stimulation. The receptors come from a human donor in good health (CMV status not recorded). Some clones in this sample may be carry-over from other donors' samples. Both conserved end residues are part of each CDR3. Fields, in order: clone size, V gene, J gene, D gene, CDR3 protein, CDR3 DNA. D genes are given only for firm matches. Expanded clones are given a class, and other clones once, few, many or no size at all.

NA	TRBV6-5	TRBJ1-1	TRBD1	CASSYNPDLDRADTEAFF	TGTGCCAGCAGTTACAACCCCGACCTTGACAGGGCCGACACTGAAGCTTTCTTT
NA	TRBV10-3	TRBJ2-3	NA	CAISGFRTQYGTDTQYF	TGTGCCATCAGTGGGTTCCGGACACAGTATGGCACAGATACGCAGTATTTT
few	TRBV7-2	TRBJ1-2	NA	CAISLARAFGYGYTF	TGTGCCATCAGCTTAGCACGGGCTTTCGGCTATGGCTACACCTTC
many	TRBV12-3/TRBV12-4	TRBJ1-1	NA	CASSPRKRGGGMNTEAFF	TGTGCCAGCAGTCCACGAAAGAGGGGGGGGGGAATGAACACTGAAGCTTTCTTT
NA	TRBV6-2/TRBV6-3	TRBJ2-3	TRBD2	CASGLAASTDTQYF	TGTGCCAGCGGACTAGCGGCTAGCACAGATACGCAGTATTTT
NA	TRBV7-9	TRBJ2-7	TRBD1	CASRPAGTGGSEQYF	TGTGCCAGCAGACCCGCCGGGACAGGGGGGAGCGAGCAGTACTTC
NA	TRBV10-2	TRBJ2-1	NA	CASSGGVSYNEQFF	TGCGCCAGCAGTGGTGGGGTCTCCTACAATGAGCAGTTCTTC
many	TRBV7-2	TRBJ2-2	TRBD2	CASSLAPSGPNTGELFF	TGTGCCAGCAGCTTAGCGCCTAGCGGGCCCAACACCGGGGAGCTGTTTTTT
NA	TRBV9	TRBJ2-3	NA	CASSVGHSTDTQYF	TGTGCCAGCAGCGTAGGACACTCCACAGATACGCAGTATTTT
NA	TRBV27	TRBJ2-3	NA	CASSLSLNWDTQYF	TGTGCCAGCAGTTTATCGTTGAATTGGGATACGCAGTATTTT
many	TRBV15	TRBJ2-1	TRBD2	CATSPGGGSLYNEQFF	TGTGCCACCAGCCCCGGCGGGGGTAGCCTGTACAATGAGCAGTTCTTC